This TCR beta chain was identified in a study of T cells in Graves' hyperthyroidism and ophthalmopathy. Whole-study findings and limits: A model built on 13 V-J features separated ophthalmopathy from stable hyperthyroidism. Among thyroid clonotypes expanded above 0.001, most also appeared in blood.

Regions amplified from RNA transcripts were the TCR beta CDR3 regions. First-round RT-PCR targeting the TCR CDR3 was performed with the HTBI primer set. Via MiXCR, TCRdb re-called the multiplex PCR reads, giving one row per CDR3 protein. The data hold roughly 170,000 distinct CDR3 sequences, with over 15% observed a single time. In regard to this clonotype: Its specificity is unknown.

Germline values: CDR1 SGHAT, CDR2 FQNNGV. V gave up 5 bases and J gave up 4 bases, with 11 bases separating them. The CDR3 length is 14 residues. The V gene is TRBV11-2, the J gene TRBJ1-4; maybe TRBD1 (5 bases). The specimen sequenced was blood. This TCR was sampled from a woman between 45 and 60 years old with Graves' hyperthyroidism. The CDR3 sequence is CASSIQDLNEKLFF. For the CDR3, the DNA is TGTGCCAGCAGCATACAGGACCTTAATGAAAAACTGTTTTTT. Variable domain in full (rest from reference TRBV11-2 and TRBJ1-4): EAGVAQSPRYKIIEKRQSVAFWCNPISGHATLYWYQQILGQGPKLLIQFQNNGVVDDSQLPKDRFSAERLKGVDSTLKIQPAKLEDSAVYLCASSIQDLNEKLFFGSGTQLSVL.